These 28 T cell receptor beta chains were sequenced from one sample in a study of T cell changes during pregnancy in multiple sclerosis. Some clones are missing from TCRdb's copy, which holds only in-frame ones; the method was immunoSEQ multiplex PCR. This sample yields under 85,000 clones, of which roughly nine tenths are seen a single time; around 0.27% belongs to the top ten. The sample in question was CD4+ T cells from peripheral blood mononuclear cells, obtained in the third trimester of pregnancy. These TCRs come from a female donor in good health, enrolled as a control in a pregnancy study.

This clone was seen more than once but under ten times. The chain employs TRBV30 and TRBJ1-5; unclear D gene. Germline CDR1 and CDR2: GTSNPN and SVGIG (reference sequence). The CDR3 length is 13 residues. The ends were cut back, 7 bases at V and 4 bases at J, with 14 bases in the middle. CDR3 bases: TGTGCCTCCGCGGGGTTGGGGAATCAGCCCCAGCATTTT. It specifies CASAGLGNQPQHF. The whole variable domain, filled in from reference TRBV30 and TRBJ1-5, reads SQTIHQWPATLVQPVGSPLSLECTVEGTSNPNLYWYRQAAGRGLQLLFYSVGIGQISSEVPQNLSASRPQDRQFILSSKKLLLSDSGFYLCASAGLGNQPQHFGDGTRLSIL.

V usage is TRBV19 and J usage is TRBJ1-1; D is uncertain. The germline gives CDR1 LNHDA, CDR2 SQIVND (reference sequence). V was trimmed by 3 bases and J by 0 bases, leaving 14 bases between them. The CDR3 totals 16 residues. The CDR3 spells CASSIGRRLLNTEAFF. In nucleotides, the CDR3 is TGTGCCAGTAGTATTGGGAGGAGACTACTGAACACTGAAGCTTTCTTT. The full variable domain, its missing parts supplied by reference TRBV19 and TRBJ1-1, is DGGITQSPKYLFRKEGQNVTLSCEQNLNHDAMYWYRQDPGQGLRLIYYSQIVNDFQKGDIAEGYSVSREKKESFPLTVTSAQKNPTAFYLCASSIGRRLLNTEAFFGQGTRLTVV.

The chain is built from TRBV7-9 and TRBJ2-1, with no clear D. Germline V gene sequence: CDR1 SEHNR, CDR2 FQNEAQ (reference sequence). The CDR3 loop spans 15 amino acids. V lost 1 base to trimming and J lost 4 bases, with 11 bases between them. The CDR3, as DNA: TGTGCCAGCAGCTTAGTACCATCACTATACAATGAGCAGTTCTTC. The encoded protein is CASSLVPSLYNEQFF.

This chain links TRBV18 with TRBJ2-2; 9 bases line up with TRBD2. Germline V gene lookup returns CDR1 KGHSH and CDR2 LQKENI. This CDR3 contains 15 residues. V gave up 3 bases and J gave up 4 bases; unmatched junction bases: 3. For the CDR3, the DNA is TGTGCCAGCTCACCGGGACTAGCCGGCACCGGGGAGCTGTTTTTT. As protein: CASSPGLAGTGELFF.

The chain has TRBV5-4 and TRBJ2-2; possibly TRBD2 for D (5 bases). V was pared by 0 bases and J by 7 bases, with 13 bases between. CDR3 length equals 15 residues. CDR1 is SGHNT and CDR2 is YYREEE in the germline V gene (reference sequence). The CDR3 DNA reads as TGTGCCAGCAGCTTGGGAGGGATTTCAGTCGGGGAGCTGTTTTTT. Translated, it gives CASSLGGISVGELFF.

This rearrangement joins TRBV7-8 to TRBJ2-7, with TRBD1 identical over 7 bases. The CDR3 length is 15 residues. V dropped 5 bases and J dropped 3; count of bases not matched to a gene: 10. CDR1 is SGHVS and CDR2 is FQNEAQ in the germline V gene. The CDR3 reads CASSNAATGYYEQYF. The CDR3 bases are TGTGCCAGCAGCAACGCTGCGACAGGGTACTACGAGCAGTACTTC. Full variable domain (missing parts from reference TRBV7-8 and TRBJ2-7): GAGVSQSPRYKVAKRGQDVALRCDPISGHVSLFWYQQALGQGPEFLTYFQNEAQLDKSGLPSDRFFAERPEGSVSTLKIQRTQQEDSAVYLCASSNAATGYYEQYFGPGTRLTVT.

In nucleotides, the CDR3 is TGTGCCAGCAGTCCGGAAGGGACAGTAAATCAGCCCCAGCATTTT. It encodes CASSPEGTVNQPQHF. V usage is TRBV6-4 and J usage is TRBJ1-5; 7 nucleotides agree with TRBD1. The CDR3 consists of 15 residues. V shed 5 bases, J shed 4 bases, and the junction held 8 bases outside the gene matches. Germline lookup yields CDR1 MRHNA and CDR2 SNTAGT.

V is TRBV4-3 and J is TRBJ1-2; possible D gene TRBD1, 5 bases. Looked up from germline, CDR1 is LGHNA and CDR2 is YSLEER. The CDR3 length is 14 residues. The V and J ends lost 4 bases and 4 bases respectively, with 13 bases between them. CDR3 region: CASSPDRGFYGYTF. DNA for the CDR3: TGCGCCAGCAGCCCCGATCGGGGGTTCTATGGCTACACCTTC.

The V call is TRBV4-3, the J call TRBJ2-1, with D perhaps matching TRBD1 (5 bases). This CDR3 is 15 amino acids long. Trimming removed 0 bases from V and 0 bases from J, with 6 bases in between. The V gene's germline CDR1 is LGHNA and CDR2 YSLEER. CDR3 sequence: CASSQDRASYNEQFF. As DNA, the CDR3 is TGCGCCAGCAGCCAAGACAGGGCCTCCTACAATGAGCAGTTCTTC.

The V call is TRBV5-5, the J call TRBJ2-7; 11 bases are shared with TRBD2. The germline V gene encodes CDR1 SGHKS and CDR2 YYEKEE (reference sequence). V lost 0 bases, J lost 5 bases, and 10 bases stayed unmatched. The CDR3 loop spans 17 amino acids. As DNA, the CDR3 is TGTGCCAGCAGCTTGGAGGCTAGCGGGGGGTTGATCGACGAGCAGTACTTC. It specifies CASSLEASGGLIDEQYF.

This rearrangement joins TRBV30 to TRBJ1-3, with TRBD1 matching over 8 bases. The J segment lost 7 bases and the V segment lost 1 base, leaving 3 bases of the junction unmatched. Germline CDR1 is GTSNPN and CDR2 is SVGIG (reference sequence). This CDR3 region has 13 residues. The CDR3 nucleotides read TGTGCCTGGAGTGGACAGGGGAGGAACACCATATATTTT. This codes for CAWSGQGRNTIYF.

The gene calls are TRBV19 and TRBJ1-4; 9 bases align to TRBD1. V gave up 4 bases and J gave up 4 bases; unmatched junction bases: 7. Germline CDR1 reads LNHDA; CDR2 reads SQIVND (reference sequence). The CDR3 extends over 16 amino acids. The CDR3 loop reads CASSTTSGQGNEKLFF. DNA of the CDR3: TGTGCCAGTAGTACCACTTCGGGACAGGGTAATGAAAAACTGTTTTTT.

This clone appeared once. The rearrangement uses TRBV6-1 and TRBJ2-7; a weak D match, TRBD2 (6 bases). The CDR3 is 15 residues long. Germline CDR1 is MNHNS and CDR2 is SASEGT. The V and J ends lost 4 bases and 6 bases respectively, with 19 bases between them. This chain's CDR3 is CASSGWRGSVSEQYF. DNA of the CDR3: TGTGCCAGCAGTGGGTGGAGGGGTTCGGTATCCGAGCAGTACTTC.

The rearrangement uses TRBV5-1 and TRBJ2-3, with 7 bases fitting TRBD1. There are 14 residues in the CDR3. V lost 4 bases and J lost 1; bases outside the gene matches: 3. Germline assignment: CDR1 SGHRS and CDR2 YFSETQ. The CDR3 protein is CASSPQGGTDTQYF. The CDR3, as DNA: TGCGCCAGCAGCCCGCAGGGGGGCACAGATACGCAGTATTTT.

The rearrangement links TRBV6-6 to TRBJ2-3, with D possibly matching TRBD1 (5 bases). Germline V gene sequence: CDR1 MNHNY, CDR2 SVGAGI (reference sequence). V was trimmed by 6 bases and J by 2 bases, leaving 12 bases between them. This CDR3 has 14 residues. The DNA of the CDR3 is TGTGCCAGCAGAAGGGGTTTGGACACAGATACGCAGTATTTT. It is translated as CASRRGLDTDTQYF.

This clone was detected only once. The V gene is TRBV10-3, the J gene TRBJ2-2, with 8 bases matching TRBD1. Germline trimming cut 7 bases from V and 8 bases from J; bases unmatched to any gene: 12. This CDR3 is 15 amino acids long. Looked up from germline, CDR1 is ENHRY and CDR2 is SYGVKD. CDR3 nucleotides: TGTGCCATCACCGGGGGACAGGAAAGTTGGGGGGAGCTGTTTTTT. This codes for CAITGGQESWGELFF.

The CDR3 spells CAWSEGAPLHF. The CDR3, as DNA: TGTGCCTGGAGTGAAGGGGCACCCCTCCACTTT. The chain uses TRBV30 and TRBJ1-6; the D gene is possibly TRBD1 (5 bases). The CDR3 totals 11 residues. The V end lost 1 base, the J end lost 11 bases, and 6 bases lay between the germline ends. The V gene's germline CDR1 is GTSNPN and CDR2 SVGIG (reference sequence). The full variable domain, its missing parts supplied by reference TRBV30 and TRBJ1-6, is SQTIHQWPATLVQPVGSPLSLECTVEGTSNPNLYWYRQAAGRGLQLLFYSVGIGQISSEVPQNLSASRPQDRQFILSSKKLLLSDSGFYLCAWSEGAPLHFGNGTRLTVT.

The chain carries TRBV9 and TRBJ2-1; perhaps TRBD2 as D (6 bases). This CDR3 has 15 amino acids. V lost 1 base, J lost 3 bases, and 11 bases lay in between. Germline V lookup: CDR1 SGDLS, CDR2 YYNGEE. The CDR3 is CASSVWTGDYNEQFF. CDR3 in DNA: TGTGCCAGCAGCGTATGGACGGGGGACTACAATGAGCAGTTCTTC.

The V and J genes are TRBV6-5 and TRBJ1-1; 11 nucleotides match TRBD1. CDR3 length: 15 residues. Germline lookup yields CDR1 MNHEY and CDR2 SVGAGI. V trimming: 0 bases; J trimming: 11 bases; junction bases outside the gene matches: 8. In nucleotides, the CDR3 is TGTGCCAGCAGTTACTCTCCTCGGACAGGGGGCGCGGCTTTCTTT. Amino acid sequence: CASSYSPRTGGAAFF.

The J gene is TRBJ2-7, the V gene TRBV30; 8 bases are a match to TRBD1. Trimming cost V 4 bases and J 5 bases; bases outside gene matches: 1. The CDR3 runs to 11 residues. Germline V gives CDR1 GTSNPN, CDR2 SVGIG (reference sequence). The CDR3 spells CAWNRGNEQYF. In DNA form, the CDR3 reads TGTGCCTGGAACAGGGGGAACGAGCAGTACTTC.

The CDR3 loop is CASSISGGERSDTQYF. As DNA, the CDR3 is TGTGCCAGTAGTATATCGGGGGGCGAACGGTCAGATACGCAGTATTTT. This chain joins TRBV19 and TRBJ2-3, with D perhaps matching TRBD2 (7 bases). In germline, CDR1 is LNHDA, CDR2 SQIVND (reference sequence). The V and J ends lost 2 bases and 4 bases respectively, with 16 bases between them. The CDR3 has 16 residues.

This chain joins TRBV30 and TRBJ1-3; D ambiguous. Looked up from germline, CDR1 is GTSNPN and CDR2 is SVGIG (reference sequence). This CDR3 region has 16 residues. The V end lost 0 bases, the J end lost 4 bases, and 16 bases lay between the germline ends. The CDR3 sequence: CAWSVDPRVSGNTIYF. In DNA, the CDR3 is TGTGCCTGGAGTGTCGATCCCCGGGTTTCAGGAAACACCATATATTTT. The variable domain in full, with the rest retrieved from reference TRBV30 and TRBJ1-3, is SQTIHQWPATLVQPVGSPLSLECTVEGTSNPNLYWYRQAAGRGLQLLFYSVGIGQISSEVPQNLSASRPQDRQFILSSKKLLLSDSGFYLCAWSVDPRVSGNTIYFGEGSWLTVV.

The genes are TRBV6-1 and TRBJ1-4; the match to TRBD1 covers 9 bases. Germline trimming cut 4 bases from V and 7 bases from J; bases unmatched to any gene: 7. Germline lookup yields CDR1 MNHNS and CDR2 SASEGT. CDR3 length: 15 residues. In nucleotides, the CDR3 is TGTGCCAGCAGTGTGATCGGACAGGGGTCTGAAAAACTGTTTTTT. Encoded protein: CASSVIGQGSEKLFF.

This chain connects TRBV2 to TRBJ2-3; TRBD2 matches 8 bases. V dropped 8 bases and J dropped 2; count of bases not matched to a gene: 9. This CDR3 has 15 amino acids. Per germline, CDR1 SNHLY and CDR2 FYNNEI. DNA of the CDR3: TGTGCCAGCCGTGGACTAGCCGGTCCCACAGATACGCAGTATTTT. Amino acid sequence: CASRGLAGPTDTQYF. Looking up the rest from reference TRBV2 and TRBJ2-3 gives the full variable domain: EPEVTQTPSHQVTQMGQEVILRCVPISNHLYFYWYRQILGQKVEFLVSFYNNEISEKSEIFDDQFSVERPDGSNFTLKIRSTKLEDSAMYFCASRGLAGPTDTQYFGPGTRLTVL.

The chain uses TRBV7-9 and TRBJ2-5; the match to TRBD1 covers 9 bases. The V gene's germline CDR1 is SEHNR and CDR2 FQNEAQ (reference sequence). The CDR3 is 15 residues long. V gave up 5 bases and J gave up 5 bases; unmatched junction bases: 9. The CDR3 region has the DNA TGTGCCAGCAGCCGATTACAGGGGGCACGGGAGACCCAGTACTTC. It codes for CASSRLQGARETQYF.

The chain is built from TRBV19 and TRBJ1-2; 10 bases align to TRBD1. V shed 3 bases, J shed 4 bases, and the junction held 8 bases outside the gene matches. The CDR3 runs 16 residues. Germline lookup yields CDR1 LNHDA and CDR2 SQIVND (reference sequence). The CDR3 DNA is TGTGCCAGTAGTATTGGGACAGGGGTTCTGAGCTATGGCTACACCTTC. Protein: CASSIGTGVLSYGYTF.

The DNA of the CDR3 is TGTGCCAGCACCGTTAGCGGGGGGGCAAACACCGGGGAGCTGTTTTTT. It specifies CASTVSGGANTGELFF. The V and J genes are TRBV12-1 and TRBJ2-2; the table's D call TRBD2 went unverified against the DNA. TRBV12-1 represents a pseudogene. This CDR3 has 16 residues.

The chain employs TRBV10-2 and TRBJ1-1; TRBD1 might be the D (5 bases). CDR3 length: 14 residues. The germline CDR1 and CDR2 sequences are WSHSY and SAAADI. The V and J ends lost 4 bases and 2 bases respectively, with 11 bases between them. In nucleotides, the CDR3 is TGCGCCAGCAGTGCCCTCGGGGGTAACACTGAAGCTTTCTTT. This translates into CASSALGGNTEAFF.